Reported below is one TCR beta chain. V trimming: 6 bases; J trimming: 3 bases; junction bases outside the gene matches: 10. This CDR3 is 16 amino acids long. CDR1 is SGHKS, CDR2 YYEKEE, per germline (reference sequence). As handled by the study authors: The assay estimated nucleated cells by amplifying reference gene primers. Sequencing used immunoSEQ multiplex PCR; TCRdb keeps in-frame clones, though not all of them. V and J calls and clone size follow that table, whereas D and trimming were derived from the DNA. The repertoire holds around 170,000 clones, with around nine tenths as singletons. These data come from a study of blood T cell repertoires in COVID-19. Study summary: Some COVID-19 samples were acute and others convalescent; all came from the United States, Italy and Spain. In each case, the material was cDNA or gDNA derived from T cells, B-cell-depleted T cells, or PBMCs.

The TCR comes from a man aged 45 to 65 with acute or convalescent COVID-19. Sequences were obtained from peripheral blood. The V and J genes are TRBV5-5 and TRBJ2-7, with 12 bases lining up with TRBD2. The CDR3 DNA reads as TGTGCCAGCAACCCGGGACTAGCGGGCAATCTCTACGAGCAGTACTTC. This gives the protein CASNPGLAGNLYEQYF.